A single sample gave rise to the 19 T cell receptor beta chains below, sequenced in a study of cytomegalovirus exposure and HLA in healthy donors. The PCR employed 60 Vbeta primers together with 13 Jbeta primers. Sequenced by immunoSEQ multiplex PCR; TCRdb stores in-frame clones only, minus some. The sample shows roughly 200,000 clones, 80% to 90% of them seen only once. Sequenced material: PBMCs. Source of these receptors: a woman in her twenties or thirties in good health and CMV-seronegative.

The chain is built from TRBV6-5 and TRBJ2-7; 7 bases are a match to TRBD1. V lost 5 bases, J lost 2 bases, and 6 bases stayed unmatched. Germline assignment: CDR1 MNHEY and CDR2 SVGAGI. The CDR3 totals 14 residues. The CDR3 DNA sequence: TGTGCCAGCAGTCGACAGGGTTCTACCTACGAGCAGTACTTC. Translated, it gives CASSRQGSTYEQYF.

The gene calls are TRBV13 and TRBJ2-3, with 8 bases fitting TRBD2. In germline, CDR1 is PRHDT, CDR2 FYEKMQ (reference sequence). This CDR3 spans 17 amino acids. Losses at the gene ends were 2 bases for V and 2 bases for J; bases not matched to a gene: 9. The CDR3 sequence: CASSLSSAGGITDTQYF. The CDR3 bases are TGTGCCAGCAGCTTATCTTCGGCGGGAGGCATCACAGATACGCAGTATTTT.

The rearrangement links TRBV27 to TRBJ2-7; 8 bases match TRBD2. V lost 5 bases to trimming and J lost 3 bases; unmatched junction nucleotides: 9. CDR3 length: 15 residues. Germline V gene sequence: CDR1 MNHEY, CDR2 SMNVEV (reference sequence). The CDR3 is CASSPQRERGYEQYF. Here the CDR3 DNA reads TGTGCCAGCAGTCCCCAGCGGGAGAGGGGCTACGAGCAGTACTTC.

V gene TRBV7-3 combines with J gene TRBJ2-3; D call uncertain. V lost 4 bases, J lost 2 bases, and 4 bases lay in between. Germline CDR1 and CDR2: SGHTA and FQGTGA. CDR3 length: 12 amino acids. The CDR3 is CASSSSTDTQYF. The DNA of the CDR3 is TGTGCCAGCAGCTCTTCCACAGATACGCAGTATTTT. The complete variable domain, with remaining parts taken from reference TRBV7-3 and TRBJ2-3, reads GAGVSQTPSNKVTEKGKYVELRCDPISGHTALYWYRQSLGQGPEFLIYFQGTGAADDSGLPNDRFFAVRPEGSVSTLKIQRTERGDSAVYLCASSSSTDTQYFGPGTRLTVL.

The J gene is TRBJ2-5, the V gene TRBV9, with TRBD2 as a possible D gene (5 bases). V was pared by 0 bases and J by 5 bases, with 11 bases between. The germline CDR1 and CDR2 sequences are SGDLS and YYNGEE. This CDR3 contains 14 residues. The CDR3 region has the DNA TGTGCCAGCAGCGTAGCTCGAGGGATGGAGACCCAGTACTTC. This gives the protein CASSVARGMETQYF.

The count of this clone is one. The chain has TRBV28 and TRBJ2-7; D is unresolved. The V end lost 4 bases, the J end lost 4 bases, and 14 bases lay between the germline ends. This CDR3 comprises 14 residues. CDR1 and CDR2 from the germline V gene are MDHEN and SYDVKM. This chain's CDR3 is CASSYLSVAYEQYF. The CDR3 DNA sequence: TGTGCCAGCAGTTATCTAAGCGTGGCATACGAGCAGTACTTC.

This chain joins TRBV11-2 and TRBJ2-1; 13 bases map to TRBD2. Germline loops: CDR1 SGHAT, CDR2 FQNNGV. This CDR3 has 16 amino acids. V shed 6 bases, J shed 7 bases, and the junction held 9 bases outside the gene matches. The CDR3 nucleotides are TGTGCCAGCAGAGGGACTAGCGGGACCCCTTGGAATGAGCAGTTCTTC. Translating it yields CASRGTSGTPWNEQFF.

This chain connects TRBV5-1 to TRBJ2-5; 15 bases are shared with TRBD2. Germline V gene sequence: CDR1 SGHRS, CDR2 YFSETQ. The CDR3 sequence is 17 residues long. The trim removed 2 bases at V and 5 bases at J, leaving 7 bases unmatched. CDR3 sequence reads: CASSFGLAGGPGETQYF. In DNA, the CDR3 is TGCGCCAGCAGCTTCGGACTAGCGGGGGGGCCGGGGGAGACCCAGTACTTC. Full variable domain (outside the CDR3, taken from reference TRBV5-1 and TRBJ2-5): KAGVTQTPRYLIKTRGQQVTLSCSPISGHRSVSWYQQTPGQGLQFLFEYFSETQRNKGNFPGRFSGRQFSNSRSEMNVSTLELGDSALYLCASSFGLAGGPGETQYFGPGTRLLVL.

This clone was picked up a small number of times. The gene calls are TRBV28 and TRBJ2-3, with 7 bases aligning to TRBD2. The germline V gene has CDR1 MDHEN and CDR2 SYDVKM. The CDR3 covers 16 residues. J gave up 6 bases and V 3 bases, and 12 bases lay outside the gene matches. In nucleotides, the CDR3 is TGTGCCAGCAGTTTTGCAAGGACGGGGGGTGCGGATACGCAGTATTTT. It encodes CASSFARTGGADTQYF.

The genes are TRBV29-1 and TRBJ2-1; 10 bases map to TRBD1. This CDR3 is built from 14 residues. Germline V CDR1 and CDR2: SQVTM, ANQGSEA. V was clipped by 7 bases and J by 7 bases; unmatched bases: 10. As DNA, the CDR3 is TGCAGCGCTATTGACAGGGGGCTGATAAATGAGCAGTTCTTC. Encoded protein: CSAIDRGLINEQFF.

The rearrangement joins TRBV28 to TRBJ1-1, with 9 bases matching TRBD1. Germline CDR1 and CDR2: MDHEN and SYDVKM. V shed 5 bases and J 8 bases; nucleotides not matched to a gene: 3. This CDR3 is 12 amino acids long. CDR3 residues: CASSHGQGEAFF. DNA of the CDR3: TGTGCCAGCAGTCACGGACAGGGGGAAGCTTTCTTT.

The chain uses TRBV20-1 and TRBJ2-2; D unclear. V lost 6 bases and J lost 3, with 5 bases in between. The CDR3 loop spans 11 amino acids. The germline CDR1 and CDR2 sequences are DFQATT and SNEGSKA (reference sequence). In DNA form, the CDR3 reads TGCAGTGCCCTATACACCGGGGAGCTGTTTTTT. This translates into CSALYTGELFF.

V and J are TRBV5-8 and TRBJ1-6; TRBD1 agrees at 8 bases. V gave up 5 bases and J gave up 10 bases; unmatched junction bases: 5. The CDR3 covers 13 residues. CDR1 is SGHTS and CDR2 is YDEGEE in the germline V gene. The CDR3 DNA follows: TGTGCCAGCAGGCTGGACAGGGTCTCACCCCTCCACTTT. This encodes CASRLDRVSPLHF. Variable domain in full (rest from reference TRBV5-8 and TRBJ1-6): EAGVTQSPTHLIKTRGQQATLRCSPISGHTSVYWYQQALGLGLQFLLWYDEGEERNRGNFPPRFSGRQFPNYSSELNVNALELEDSALYLCASRLDRVSPLHFGNGTRLTVT.

The V gene is TRBV12-5, the J gene TRBJ2-3; TRBD2 agrees at 8 bases. The CDR3 runs 13 residues. V lost 9 bases to trimming and J lost 3 bases; unmatched junction nucleotides: 5. Per the germline V gene, CDR1 is LGHNT and CDR2 is FRNRAP. CDR3 sequence: CASLASGTDTQYF. For the CDR3, the DNA is TGTGCTAGCCTGGCTAGCGGGACAGATACGCAGTATTTT.

This clone was seen a few times. J is TRBJ2-7 and V is TRBV5-1; no firm D call. Germline CDR1 reads SGHRS; CDR2 reads YFSETQ. The CDR3 extends over 14 amino acids. Trimming removed 1 base at V and 4 bases at J, with 12 bases between. The CDR3 bases are TGCGCCAGCAGCTTGACGACATTTCTGTACGAGCAGTACTTC. It yields the protein CASSLTTFLYEQYF. The full variable domain, completed using reference TRBV5-1 and TRBJ2-7, is KAGVTQTPRYLIKTRGQQVTLSCSPISGHRSVSWYQQTPGQGLQFLFEYFSETQRNKGNFPGRFSGRQFSNSRSEMNVSTLELGDSALYLCASSLTTFLYEQYFGPGTRLTVT.

The V and J genes are TRBV2 and TRBJ2-1, with a possible D match to TRBD2 (5 bases). The CDR3 length is 18 residues. Germline V lookup: CDR1 SNHLY, CDR2 FYNNEI. Between the trimmed V and J ends, which lost 4 bases and 0 bases, there was a span of 19 bases. Here the CDR3 reads CASSGRLIALSSYNEQFF. Here the CDR3 DNA reads TGTGCCAGCAGTGGGAGGCTCATAGCGTTAAGCTCCTACAATGAGCAGTTCTTC.

The rearrangement joins TRBV5-6 to TRBJ2-1, with 15 bases identical to TRBD2. The germline CDR1 and CDR2 sequences are SGHDT and YYEEEE. This CDR3 is 19 amino acids long. V lost 2 bases and J lost 6; bases outside the gene matches: 12. Written as DNA, the CDR3 is TGTGCCAGCAGCTTCCCCCCGGGACTAGCGGGGGGCCCGGCCAATGAGCAGTTCTTC. Protein: CASSFPPGLAGGPANEQFF.

The V and J genes are TRBV28 and TRBJ2-7, with TRBD1 identical over 7 bases. CDR1 MDHEN and CDR2 SYDVKM come from the germline V gene. The CDR3 spans 18 residues. V lost 3 bases to trimming and J lost 9 bases; unmatched junction nucleotides: 23. The CDR3 loop is CASSFSVGAGGSLRAQYF. CDR3 DNA: TGTGCCAGCAGTTTTTCCGTCGGGGCAGGGGGTAGCCTACGAGCGCAGTACTTC.

The CDR3: CASSFGLAEYNEQFF. In DNA, the CDR3 is TGTGCCAGCAGTTTCGGACTAGCGGAGTACAATGAGCAGTTCTTC. The gene calls are TRBV6-1 and TRBJ2-1; TRBD2 matches 10 bases. V lost 5 bases to trimming and J lost 4 bases; unmatched junction nucleotides: 5. In germline, CDR1 is MNHNS, CDR2 SASEGT. This CDR3 has 15 amino acids.